This T cell receptor beta chain appears in the sequencing data of a study of blood T cell repertoires in COVID-19. Looking at the study overall: Researchers got acute and convalescent COVID-19 samples from the United States, Italy and Spain.

The J segment lost 2 bases and the V segment lost 2 bases, leaving 4 bases of the junction unmatched. This CDR3 contains 17 residues. Looked up from germline, CDR1 is MNHNS and CDR2 is SASEGT. Original processing notes: Amplification with reference gene primers provided the estimates of nucleated cell counts. Clones were read by immunoSEQ multiplex PCR, and TCRdb kept only the in-frame ones, dropping some. The V and J calls and the clone size are those of that table, but D and trimming were determined from the DNA. The data contain around 130,000 clones, roughly four fifths of them singletons. This chain joins TRBV6-1 and TRBJ1-6; TRBD1 agrees at 9 bases. Sample: peripheral blood. The clonotype was recovered from a human donor in a cohort sampled during active COVID-19. This CDR3 reads CASSERRTGAYNSPLHF. In DNA, the CDR3 is TGTGCCAGCAGTGAAAGGCGGACAGGGGCCTATAATTCACCCCTCCACTTT.